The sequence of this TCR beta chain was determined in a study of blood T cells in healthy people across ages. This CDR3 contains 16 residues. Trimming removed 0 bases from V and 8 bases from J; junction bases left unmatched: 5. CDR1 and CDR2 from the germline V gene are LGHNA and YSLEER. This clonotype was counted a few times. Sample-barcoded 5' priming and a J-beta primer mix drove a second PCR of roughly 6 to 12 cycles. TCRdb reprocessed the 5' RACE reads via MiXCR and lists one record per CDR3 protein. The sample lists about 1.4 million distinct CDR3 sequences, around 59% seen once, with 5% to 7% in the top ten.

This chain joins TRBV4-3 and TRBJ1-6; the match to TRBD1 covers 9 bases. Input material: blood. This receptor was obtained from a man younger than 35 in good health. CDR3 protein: CASSQDPGQGYSPLHF. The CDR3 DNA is TGCGCCAGCAGCCAAGATCCGGGACAGGGTTATTCACCCCTCCACTTT.